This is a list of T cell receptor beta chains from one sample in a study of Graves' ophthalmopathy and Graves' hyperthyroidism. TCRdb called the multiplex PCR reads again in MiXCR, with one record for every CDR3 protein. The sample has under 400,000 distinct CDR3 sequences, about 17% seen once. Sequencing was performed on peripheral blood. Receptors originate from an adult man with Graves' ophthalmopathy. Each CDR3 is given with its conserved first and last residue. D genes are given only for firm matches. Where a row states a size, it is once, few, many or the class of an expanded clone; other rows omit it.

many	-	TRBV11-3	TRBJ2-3	CASSFRAALWGTGDTQYF	TGTGCCAGCAGCTTCCGGGCCGCCCTATGGGGTACGGGAGATACGCAGTATTTT
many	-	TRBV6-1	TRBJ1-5	CASSPQGGWGSQPQHF	TGTGCCAGCAGCCCCCAAGGTGGCTGGGGTTCTCAGCCCCAGCATTTT
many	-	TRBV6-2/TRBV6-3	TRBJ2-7	CASSYGFSGRNEQYF	TGTGCCAGCAGTTACGGGTTTAGCGGAAGAAATGAGCAGTACTTC
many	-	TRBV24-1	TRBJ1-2	CATSQTVNYGYTF	TGTGCCACCAGTCAGACCGTGAACTATGGCTACACCTTC
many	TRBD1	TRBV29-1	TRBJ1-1	CSVEPGTGGTEAFF	TGCAGCGTTGAACCCGGGACAGGGGGAACTGAAGCTTTCTTT
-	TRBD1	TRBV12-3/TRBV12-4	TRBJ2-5	CASSHTGGFATQYF	TGTGCCAGCAGTCATACAGGGGGCTTTGCGACCCAGTACTTC
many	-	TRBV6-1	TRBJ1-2	CASSPTGDPPSGYTF	TGTGCCAGCAGCCCAACGGGGGACCCTCCTAGCGGCTACACCTTC
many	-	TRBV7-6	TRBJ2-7	CASSLRQAPSYEQYF	TGTGCCAGCAGCTTACGACAGGCGCCCTCCTACGAGCAGTACTTC
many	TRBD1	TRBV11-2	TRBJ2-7	CASSRYGTGAYYEQYF	TGTGCCAGCAGCCGGTACGGGACAGGGGCCTACTACGAGCAGTACTTC
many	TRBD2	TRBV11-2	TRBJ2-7	CASSLELAGRGSGEQYF	TGTGCCAGCAGCTTAGAACTAGCGGGAAGGGGCTCCGGGGAGCAGTACTTC
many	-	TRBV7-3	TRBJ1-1	CASSLTPDAGTEAFF	TGTGCCAGCAGCTTAACCCCAGATGCGGGCACTGAAGCTTTCTTT
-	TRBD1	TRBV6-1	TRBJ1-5	CASIFGTGYQPQHF	TGTGCCAGCATCTTCGGGACAGGGTATCAGCCCCAGCATTTT
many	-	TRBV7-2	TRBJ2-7	CASSLEQGREYF	TGTGCCAGCAGCTTAGAACAGGGAAGAGAGTACTTC
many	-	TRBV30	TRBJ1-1	CAWSLSGVTEAFF	TGTGCCTGGAGTCTCTCCGGGGTCACTGAAGCTTTCTTT
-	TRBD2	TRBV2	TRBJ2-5	CASRIGLAAPKTQYF	TGTGCCAGCAGAATAGGACTAGCGGCGCCGAAGACGCAGTACTTC
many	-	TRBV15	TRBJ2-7	CATSREMGLSYEQYF	TGTGCCACCAGCAGAGAAATGGGACTCTCCTACGAGCAGTACTTC
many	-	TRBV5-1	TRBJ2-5	CASSLQTKETQYF	TGCGCCAGCAGCTTACAGACAAAAGAGACCCAGTACTTC
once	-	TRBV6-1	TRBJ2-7	CASSERSFNEQYF	TGTGCCAGCAGCGAAAGGAGTTTCAACGAGCAGTACTTC
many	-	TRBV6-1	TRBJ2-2	CASSEVSLGELFF	TGTGCCAGCAGTGAAGTTTCGCTGGGGGAGCTGTTTTTT
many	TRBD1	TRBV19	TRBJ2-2	CASSIGRQGLGELFF	TGTGCCAGTAGTATTGGACGACAGGGGTTGGGGGAGCTGTTTTTT
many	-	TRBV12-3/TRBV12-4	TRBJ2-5	CASSLQAVQETQYF	TGTGCCAGCAGTTTACAAGCGGTCCAAGAGACCCAGTACTTC
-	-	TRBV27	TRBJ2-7	CASSFIVSAQEQYF	TGTGCCAGCAGTTTCATTGTGTCAGCTCAGGAGCAGTACTTC